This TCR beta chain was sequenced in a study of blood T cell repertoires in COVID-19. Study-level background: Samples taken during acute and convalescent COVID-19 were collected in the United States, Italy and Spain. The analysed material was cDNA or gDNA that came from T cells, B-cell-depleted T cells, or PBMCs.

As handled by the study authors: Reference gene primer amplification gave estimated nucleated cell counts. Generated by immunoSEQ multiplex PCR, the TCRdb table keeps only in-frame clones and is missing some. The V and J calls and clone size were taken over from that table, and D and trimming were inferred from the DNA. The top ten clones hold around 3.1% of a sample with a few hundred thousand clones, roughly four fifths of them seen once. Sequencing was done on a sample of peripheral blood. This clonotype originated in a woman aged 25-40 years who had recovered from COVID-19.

The CDR3 reads CASSFGAAGGTQETQYF. The CDR3 DNA sequence: TGCGCCAGCAGCTTCGGTGCGGCGGGAGGGACCCAAGAGACCCAGTACTTC. This rearrangement joins TRBV5-1 to TRBJ2-5; the match to TRBD2 covers 9 bases. Trimming cost V 2 bases and J 1 base; bases outside gene matches: 9. CDR1 is SGHRS and CDR2 is YFSETQ in the germline V gene. The CDR3 has 17 residues.